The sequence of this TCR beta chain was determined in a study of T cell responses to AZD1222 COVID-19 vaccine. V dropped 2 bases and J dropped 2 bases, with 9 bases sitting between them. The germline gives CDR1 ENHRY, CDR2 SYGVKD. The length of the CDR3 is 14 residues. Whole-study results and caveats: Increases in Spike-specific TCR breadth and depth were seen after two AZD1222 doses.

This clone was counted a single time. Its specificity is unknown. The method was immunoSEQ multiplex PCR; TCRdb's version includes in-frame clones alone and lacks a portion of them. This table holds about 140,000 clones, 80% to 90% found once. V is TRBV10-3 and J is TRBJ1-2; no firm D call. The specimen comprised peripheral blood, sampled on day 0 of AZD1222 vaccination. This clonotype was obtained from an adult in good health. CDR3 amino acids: CAISEDIANYGYTF. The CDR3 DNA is TGTGCCATCAGTGAGGACATCGCCAACTATGGCTACACCTTC.